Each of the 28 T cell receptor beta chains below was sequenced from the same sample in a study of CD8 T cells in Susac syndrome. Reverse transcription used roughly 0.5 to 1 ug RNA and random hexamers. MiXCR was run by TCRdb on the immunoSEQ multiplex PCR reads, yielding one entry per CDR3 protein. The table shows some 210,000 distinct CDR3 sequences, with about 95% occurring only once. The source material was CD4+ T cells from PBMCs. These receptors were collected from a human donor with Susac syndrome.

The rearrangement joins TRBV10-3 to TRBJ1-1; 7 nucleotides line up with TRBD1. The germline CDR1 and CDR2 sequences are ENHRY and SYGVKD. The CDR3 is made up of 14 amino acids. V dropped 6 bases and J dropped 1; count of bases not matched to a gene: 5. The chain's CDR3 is CAISAGTANTEAFF. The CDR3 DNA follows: TGTGCCATCAGCGCCGGGACAGCGAACACTGAAGCTTTCTTT.

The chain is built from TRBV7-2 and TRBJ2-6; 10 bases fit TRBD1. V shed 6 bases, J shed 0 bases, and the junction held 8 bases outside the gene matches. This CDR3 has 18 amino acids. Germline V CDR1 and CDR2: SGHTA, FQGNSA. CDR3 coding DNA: TGTGCCAGCAGATCAGGACAGGGGGTGCGCTCTGGGGCCAACGTCCTGACTTTC. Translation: CASRSGQGVRSGANVLTF.

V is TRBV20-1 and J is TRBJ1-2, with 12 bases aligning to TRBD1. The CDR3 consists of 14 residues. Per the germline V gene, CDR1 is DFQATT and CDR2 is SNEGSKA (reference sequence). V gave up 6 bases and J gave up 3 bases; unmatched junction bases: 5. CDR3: CSAEGTGGDYGYTF. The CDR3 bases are TGCAGTGCCGAGGGGACAGGGGGCGACTATGGCTACACCTTC.

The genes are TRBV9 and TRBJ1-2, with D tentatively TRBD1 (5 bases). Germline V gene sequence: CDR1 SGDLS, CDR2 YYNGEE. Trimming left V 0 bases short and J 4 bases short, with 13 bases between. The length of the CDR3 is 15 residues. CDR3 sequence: CASSVAVGASYGYTF. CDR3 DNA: TGTGCCAGCAGCGTAGCTGTCGGGGCCAGCTATGGCTACACCTTC.

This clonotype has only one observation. Here the CDR3 reads CASSLTGVGTDTQYF. The CDR3 coding sequence is TGTGCCAGCAGCCTGACAGGGGTAGGGACAGATACGCAGTATTTT. The chain links TRBV11-2 to TRBJ2-3; TRBD1 aligns across 8 bases. The germline V gene encodes CDR1 SGHAT and CDR2 FQNNGV. Unmatched junction bases numbered 7, after V lost 5 bases and J lost 3 bases. This CDR3 is built from 15 residues.

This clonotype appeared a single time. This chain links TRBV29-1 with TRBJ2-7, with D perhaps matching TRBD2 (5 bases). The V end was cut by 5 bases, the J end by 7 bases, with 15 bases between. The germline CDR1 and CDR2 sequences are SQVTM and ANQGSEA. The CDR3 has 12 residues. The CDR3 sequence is CSVPGNIREQYF. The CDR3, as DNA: TGCAGCGTTCCGGGGAATATACGAGAGCAGTACTTC.

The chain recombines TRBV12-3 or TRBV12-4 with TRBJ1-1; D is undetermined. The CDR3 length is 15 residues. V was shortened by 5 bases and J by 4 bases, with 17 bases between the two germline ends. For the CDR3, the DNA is TGTGCCAGCAGTCATAATATTGGACGGACCACTGAAGCTTTCTTT. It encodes CASSHNIGRTTEAFF.

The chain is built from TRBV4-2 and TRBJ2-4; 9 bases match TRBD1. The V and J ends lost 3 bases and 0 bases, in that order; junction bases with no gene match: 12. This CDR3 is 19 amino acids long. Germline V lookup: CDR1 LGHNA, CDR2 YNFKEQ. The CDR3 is CASSQGTGTIALAKNIQYF. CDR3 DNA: TGTGCCAGCAGCCAGGGGACAGGGACTATTGCGCTAGCCAAAAACATTCAGTACTTC.

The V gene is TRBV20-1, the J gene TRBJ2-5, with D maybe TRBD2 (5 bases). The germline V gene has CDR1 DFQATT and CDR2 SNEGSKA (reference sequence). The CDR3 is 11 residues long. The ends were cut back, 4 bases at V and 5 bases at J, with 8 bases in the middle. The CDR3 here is CSATSPETQYF. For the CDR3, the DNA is TGCAGTGCTACTAGCCCCGAGACCCAGTACTTC.

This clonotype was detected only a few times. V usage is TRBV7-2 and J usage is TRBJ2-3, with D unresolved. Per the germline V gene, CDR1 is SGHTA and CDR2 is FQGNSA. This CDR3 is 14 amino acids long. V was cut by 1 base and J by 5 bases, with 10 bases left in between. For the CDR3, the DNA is TGTGCCAGCAGCTTAGGTGGGCCGGGAGATACGCAGTATTTT. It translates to CASSLGGPGDTQYF. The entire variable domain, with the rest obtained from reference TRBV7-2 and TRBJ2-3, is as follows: GAGVSQSPSNKVTEKGKDVELRCDPISGHTALYWYRQSLGQGLEFLIYFQGNSAPDKSGLPSDRFSAERTGGSVSTLTIQRTQQEDSAVYLCASSLGGPGDTQYFGPGTRLTVL.

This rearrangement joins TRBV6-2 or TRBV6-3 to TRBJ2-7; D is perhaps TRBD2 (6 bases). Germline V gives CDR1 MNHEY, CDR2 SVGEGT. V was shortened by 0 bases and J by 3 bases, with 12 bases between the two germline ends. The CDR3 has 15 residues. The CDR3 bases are TGTGCCAGCAGTTACTCACCGGCGGAGGGCTACGAGCAGTACTTC. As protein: CASSYSPAEGYEQYF.

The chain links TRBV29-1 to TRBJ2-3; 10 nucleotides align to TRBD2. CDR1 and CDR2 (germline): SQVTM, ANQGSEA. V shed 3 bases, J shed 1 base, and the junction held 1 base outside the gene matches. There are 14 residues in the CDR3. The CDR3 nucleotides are TGCAGCGTTGATGGGACTAGCGGCACAGATACGCAGTATTTT. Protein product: CSVDGTSGTDTQYF.

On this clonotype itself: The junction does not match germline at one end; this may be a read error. The CDR3 protein is CAWSDVYSEQFF. In nucleotides, the CDR3 is TGTGCCTGGAGCGACGTTTACAGTGAGCAGTTCTTC. The rearrangement uses TRBV30 and TRBJ2-1; D uncertain. Germline loops: CDR1 GTSNPN, CDR2 SVGIG (reference sequence). The length of the CDR3 is 12 residues.

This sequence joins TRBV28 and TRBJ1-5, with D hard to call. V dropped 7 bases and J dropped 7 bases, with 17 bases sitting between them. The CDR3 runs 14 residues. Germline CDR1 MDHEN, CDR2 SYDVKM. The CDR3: CASTLPQGTQPQHF. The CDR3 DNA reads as TGTGCCAGCACCCTTCCCCAAGGTACCCAGCCCCAGCATTTT.

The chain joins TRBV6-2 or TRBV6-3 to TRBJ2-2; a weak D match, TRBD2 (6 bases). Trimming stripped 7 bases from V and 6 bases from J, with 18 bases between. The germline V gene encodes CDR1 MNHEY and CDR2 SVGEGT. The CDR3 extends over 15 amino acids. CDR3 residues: CASTRLGGTAGELFF. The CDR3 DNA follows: TGTGCCAGCACTCGCCTTGGAGGGACGGCCGGGGAGCTGTTTTTT.

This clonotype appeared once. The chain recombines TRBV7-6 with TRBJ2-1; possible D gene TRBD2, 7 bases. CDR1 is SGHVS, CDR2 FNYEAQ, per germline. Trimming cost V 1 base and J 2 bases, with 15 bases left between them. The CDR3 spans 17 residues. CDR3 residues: CASSLEVGGGAYNEQFF. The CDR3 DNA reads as TGTGCCAGCAGCTTAGAAGTTGGCGGGGGCGCCTACAATGAGCAGTTCTTC.

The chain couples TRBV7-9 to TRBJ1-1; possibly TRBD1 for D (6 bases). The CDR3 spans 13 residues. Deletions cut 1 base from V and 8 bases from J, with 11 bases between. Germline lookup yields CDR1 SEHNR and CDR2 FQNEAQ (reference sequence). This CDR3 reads CASSLVQGQEAFF. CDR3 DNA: TGTGCCAGCAGCTTAGTTCAGGGGCAAGAAGCTTTCTTT. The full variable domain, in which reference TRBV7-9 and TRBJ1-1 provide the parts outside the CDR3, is DTGVSQNPRHKITKRGQNVTFRCDPISEHNRLYWYRQTLGQGPEFLTYFQNEAQLEKSRLLSDRFSAERPKGSFSTLEIQRTEQGDSAMYLCASSLVQGQEAFFGQGTRLTVV.

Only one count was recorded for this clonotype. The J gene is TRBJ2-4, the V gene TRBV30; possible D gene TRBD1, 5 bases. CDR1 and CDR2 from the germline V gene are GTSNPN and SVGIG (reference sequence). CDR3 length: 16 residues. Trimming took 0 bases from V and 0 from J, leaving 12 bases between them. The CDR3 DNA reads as TGTGCCTGGAGTGTAGGGGCGCCTCTAGCCAAAAACATTCAGTACTTC. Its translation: CAWSVGAPLAKNIQYF.

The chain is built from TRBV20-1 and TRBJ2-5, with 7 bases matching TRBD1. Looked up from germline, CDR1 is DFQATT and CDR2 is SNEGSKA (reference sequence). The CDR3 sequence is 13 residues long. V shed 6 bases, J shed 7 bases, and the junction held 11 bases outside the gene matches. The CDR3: CSAPDRAGWTQYF. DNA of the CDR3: TGCAGTGCCCCAGACAGGGCTGGATGGACCCAGTACTTC.

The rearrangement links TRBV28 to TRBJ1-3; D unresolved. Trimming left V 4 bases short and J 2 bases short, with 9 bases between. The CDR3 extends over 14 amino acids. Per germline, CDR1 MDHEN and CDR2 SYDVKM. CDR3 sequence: CASSWGTAGNTIYF. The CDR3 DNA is TGTGCCAGCAGTTGGGGTACGGCTGGAAACACCATATATTTT. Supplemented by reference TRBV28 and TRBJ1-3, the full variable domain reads DVKVTQSSRYLVKRTGEKVFLECVQDMDHENMFWYRQDPGLGLRLIYFSYDVKMKEKGDIPEGYSVSREKKERFSLILESASTNQTSMYLCASSWGTAGNTIYFGEGSWLTVV.

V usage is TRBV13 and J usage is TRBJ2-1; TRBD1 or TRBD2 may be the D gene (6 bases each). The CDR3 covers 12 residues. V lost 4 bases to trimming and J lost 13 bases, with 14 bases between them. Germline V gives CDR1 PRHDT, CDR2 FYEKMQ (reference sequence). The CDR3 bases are TGTGCCAGCAGCTCCGACGGGGGCGCCCAGTTCTTC. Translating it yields CASSSDGGAQFF.

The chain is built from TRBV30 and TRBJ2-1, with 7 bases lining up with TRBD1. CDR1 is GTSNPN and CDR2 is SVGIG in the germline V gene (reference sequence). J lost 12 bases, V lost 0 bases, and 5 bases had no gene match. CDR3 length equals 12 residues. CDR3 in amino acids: CAWSVLRDRQFF. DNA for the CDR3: TGTGCCTGGAGTGTACTCCGGGACAGGCAGTTCTTC. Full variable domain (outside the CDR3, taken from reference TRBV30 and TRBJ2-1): SQTIHQWPATLVQPVGSPLSLECTVEGTSNPNLYWYRQAAGRGLQLLFYSVGIGQISSEVPQNLSASRPQDRQFILSSKKLLLSDSGFYLCAWSVLRDRQFFGPGTRLTVL.

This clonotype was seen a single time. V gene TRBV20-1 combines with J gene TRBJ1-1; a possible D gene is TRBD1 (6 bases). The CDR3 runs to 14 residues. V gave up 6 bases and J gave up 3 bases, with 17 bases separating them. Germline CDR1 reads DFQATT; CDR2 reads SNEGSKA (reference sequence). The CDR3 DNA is TGCAGTGCGAAGGGGGACACATCACACACTGAAGCTTTCTTT. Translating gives CSAKGDTSHTEAFF.

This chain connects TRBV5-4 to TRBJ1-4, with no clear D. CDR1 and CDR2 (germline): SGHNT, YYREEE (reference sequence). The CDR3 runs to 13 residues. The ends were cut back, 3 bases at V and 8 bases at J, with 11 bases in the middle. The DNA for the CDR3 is TGTGCCAGCAGCTCGCCCTCGGTAGAAAAACTGTTTTTT. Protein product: CASSSPSVEKLFF.

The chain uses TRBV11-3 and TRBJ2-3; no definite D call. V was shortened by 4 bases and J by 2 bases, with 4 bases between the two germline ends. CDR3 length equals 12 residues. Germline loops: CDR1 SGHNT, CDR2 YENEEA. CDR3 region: CASSSHTDTQYF. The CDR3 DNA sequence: TGTGCCAGCAGCTCTCACACAGATACGCAGTATTTT.

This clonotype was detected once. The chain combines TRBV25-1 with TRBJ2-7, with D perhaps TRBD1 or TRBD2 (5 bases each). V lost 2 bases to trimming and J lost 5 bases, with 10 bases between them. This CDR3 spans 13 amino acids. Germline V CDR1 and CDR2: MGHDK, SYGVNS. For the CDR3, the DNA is TGTGCCAGCAGTGAAGGCAGGGACCACGAGCAGTACTTC. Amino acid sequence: CASSEGRDHEQYF.

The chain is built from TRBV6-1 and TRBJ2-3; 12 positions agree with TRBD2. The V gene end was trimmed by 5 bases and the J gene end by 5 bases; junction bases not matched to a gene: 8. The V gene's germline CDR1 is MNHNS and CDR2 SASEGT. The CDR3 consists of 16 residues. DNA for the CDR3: TGTGCCAGCAGTCGACTAGCGGGGGCCTCTGGAGATACGCAGTATTTT. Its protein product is CASSRLAGASGDTQYF.

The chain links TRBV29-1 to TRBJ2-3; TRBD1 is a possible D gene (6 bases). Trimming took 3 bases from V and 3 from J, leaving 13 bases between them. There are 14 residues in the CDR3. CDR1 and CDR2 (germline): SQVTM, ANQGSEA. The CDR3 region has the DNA TGCAGCGTTGACGTGGGGGCGCGGACAGATACGCAGTATTTT. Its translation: CSVDVGARTDTQYF.